This passage covers 27 T cell receptor beta chains from one sample sequenced in a study of identical twins. TCRdb reanalysed the 5' RACE reads using MiXCR and keeps one entry per CDR3 protein. The sample includes 450,000 or so distinct CDR3 sequences, 14% of them seen just once. The same sample was also studied in work on yellow fever vaccine responses in identical twins.

Specimen: CD4+ T cells sorted from blood. All receptors derive from a woman between 18 and 30 years old in good health.

The chain employs TRBV29-1 and TRBJ2-7; D possibly matches TRBD1 or TRBD2 (5 bases each). Germline loops: CDR1 SQVTM, CDR2 ANQGSEA. Trimming cost V 2 bases and J 3 bases, with 14 bases left between them. CDR3 length: 14 residues. As DNA, the CDR3 is TGCAGCGTTGAACGGGGCCCAGGAGTCTACGAGCAGTACTTC. Translation gives CSVERGPGVYEQYF.

V usage is TRBV28 and J usage is TRBJ1-1; unclear D gene. This CDR3 contains 13 residues. Germline V CDR1 and CDR2: MDHEN, SYDVKM. V was trimmed by 2 bases and J by 11 bases, leaving 15 bases between them. The CDR3 DNA is TGTGCCAGCAGTTTAGAGTCTCCGGGGAGGGCTTTCTTT. As protein: CASSLESPGRAFF.

The sample holds a few counts of this clonotype. This chain connects TRBV28 to TRBJ1-4, with D possibly being TRBD1 (6 bases). The CDR3 covers 13 residues. Germline assignment: CDR1 MDHEN and CDR2 SYDVKM. V dropped 8 bases and J dropped 4 bases, with 11 bases sitting between them. DNA of the CDR3: TGTGCCAGCGGGGGGCAGAGTAATGAAAAACTGTTTTTT. It yields the protein CASGGQSNEKLFF.

At least ten counts were recorded for this clonotype. The chain employs TRBV29-1 and TRBJ2-5; 7 bases are a match to TRBD1. After removal of 7 bases from V and 0 bases from J, the junction contained 2 bases not matched to a gene. Germline V gene lookup returns CDR1 SQVTM and CDR2 ANQGSEA. The CDR3 consists of 12 residues. The CDR3 DNA reads TGCAGCGAAGGGGGCTACCAAGAGACCCAGTACTTC. Protein product: CSEGGYQETQYF.

This clonotype has more than one count but fewer than ten. V is TRBV7-8 and J is TRBJ1-2; maybe TRBD1 (6 bases). The CDR3 contains 16 residues. Germline V lookup: CDR1 SGHVS, CDR2 FQNEAQ. V was shortened by 2 bases and J by 3 bases, with 16 bases between the two germline ends. In DNA, the CDR3 is TGTGCCAGCAGCTTAACGCGGACAGTCGGGGACTATGGCTACACCTTC. As protein: CASSLTRTVGDYGYTF. The full variable domain, with the rest looked up from reference TRBV7-8 and TRBJ1-2, is GAGVSQSPRYKVAKRGQDVALRCDPISGHVSLFWYQQALGQGPEFLTYFQNEAQLDKSGLPSDRFFAERPEGSVSTLKIQRTQQEDSAVYLCASSLTRTVGDYGYTFGSGTRLTVV.

V is TRBV5-5 and J is TRBJ2-3; 10 nucleotides match TRBD2. The J segment lost 0 bases and the V segment lost 1 base, leaving 8 bases of the junction unmatched. The CDR3 length is 18 residues. The germline V gene has CDR1 SGHKS and CDR2 YYEKEE (reference sequence). CDR3 sequence: CASSLLPTSGESTDTQYF. The CDR3 nucleotides are TGTGCCAGCAGCTTGCTTCCCACTAGCGGGGAAAGCACAGATACGCAGTATTTT.

The J gene is TRBJ2-7, the V gene TRBV2; tentatively, D is TRBD1 (5 bases). The CDR3 spans 13 residues. Germline loops: CDR1 SNHLY, CDR2 FYNNEI. Trimming took off 0 bases at V and 6 bases at J, with 9 bases between the two ends. The CDR3 here is CASSEARVVEQYF. DNA for the CDR3: TGTGCCAGCAGTGAAGCCAGGGTAGTCGAGCAGTACTTC.

The chain joins TRBV6-1 to TRBJ2-7; 9 nucleotides agree with TRBD1. Germline values: CDR1 MNHNS, CDR2 SASEGT. The ends lost 7 bases at V and 6 bases at J; junction bases unmatched: 13. The CDR3 is 15 residues long. CDR3 residues: CASNLRTGDLSEQYF. For the CDR3, the DNA is TGTGCCAGCAACCTACGGACAGGGGATCTATCCGAGCAGTACTTC.

In its sample, this clonotype was seen a few times. This chain uses TRBV20-1 with TRBJ1-6; D uncertain. The CDR3 totals 13 residues. The germline V gene has CDR1 DFQATT and CDR2 SNEGSKA (reference sequence). The CDR3 is CSAPTSYNSPLHF. CDR3 bases: TGCAGCGCCCCGACCTCCTATAATTCACCCCTCCACTTT.

V and J are TRBV4-1 and TRBJ2-7; 11 nucleotides match TRBD2. Losses at the gene ends were 1 base for V and 3 bases for J; bases not matched to a gene: 8. The CDR3 has 17 residues. CDR1 and CDR2 from the germline V gene are MGHRA and YSYEKL. The CDR3 sequence: CASSQATSGSLGYEQYF. Written as DNA, the CDR3 is TGCGCCAGCAGCCAAGCTACTAGCGGGAGTCTAGGCTACGAGCAGTACTTC.

The CDR3 bases are TGTGCCAGCACCGGAGCGGGGGCCAGGCACGAGCAGTACTTC. Its protein is CASTGAGARHEQYF. The chain is built from TRBV6-2 or TRBV6-3 and TRBJ2-7; TRBD2 agrees at 8 bases. The V and J ends lost 7 bases and 5 bases, in that order; junction bases with no gene match: 10. Germline values: CDR1 MNHEY, CDR2 SVGEGT. CDR3 length: 14 amino acids.

V is TRBV20-1 and J is TRBJ2-5; 7 bases agree with TRBD2. This CDR3 region has 12 residues. Per germline, CDR1 DFQATT and CDR2 SNEGSKA (reference sequence). The ends lost 5 bases at V and 4 bases at J; junction bases unmatched: 4. The CDR3 sequence: CSAGGGGETQYF. Here the CDR3 DNA reads TGCAGTGCTGGGGGGGGTGGAGAGACCCAGTACTTC.

The sample holds a few counts of this clonotype. The chain joins TRBV4-2 to TRBJ2-5; a weak D match, TRBD2 (6 bases). The V gene's germline CDR1 is LGHNA and CDR2 YNFKEQ. This CDR3 spans 14 amino acids. V was clipped by 6 bases and J by 5 bases, with 16 bases between them. CDR3 amino acids: CASSKTGREETQYF. CDR3 DNA sequence: TGTGCCAGCAGTAAAACCGGACGGGAGGAGACCCAGTACTTC.

This clonotype was picked up a small number of times. The V call is TRBV28, the J call TRBJ2-7; TRBD1 matches at 10 bases. CDR3 length: 13 amino acids. CDR1 MDHEN and CDR2 SYDVKM come from the germline V gene. Trimming took 8 bases from V and 9 from J; bases not matched to a gene: 10. The CDR3 spells CASWDRGRVGQYF. Written as DNA, the CDR3 is TGTGCCAGCTGGGACAGGGGCCGCGTTGGGCAGTACTTC.

This clonotype was detected only a few times. The chain combines TRBV10-3 with TRBJ2-5; the D is unclear. The CDR3 is made up of 13 amino acids. With 6 bases removed from V and 4 bases from J, the gap between germline ends came to 12 bases. CDR1 and CDR2 (germline): ENHRY, SYGVKD. CDR3 sequence: CAISSTPGETQYF. CDR3 coding DNA: TGTGCCATCAGCTCGACTCCAGGAGAGACCCAGTACTTC.

The V and J genes are TRBV7-2 and TRBJ2-1; maybe TRBD1 (7 bases). Germline assignment: CDR1 SGHTA and CDR2 FQGNSA. The CDR3 length is 15 residues. The V end was cut by 5 bases, the J end by 5 bases, with 16 bases between. CDR3 DNA sequence: TGTGCCAGCAGCCCCGGAGGGGACAGAAACAATGAGCAGTTCTTC. Amino acid sequence: CASSPGGDRNNEQFF.

The rearrangement uses TRBV27 and TRBJ2-2, with D unresolved. V was trimmed by 2 bases and J by 6 bases, leaving 10 bases between them. The CDR3 is 14 residues long. Per the germline V gene, CDR1 is MNHEY and CDR2 is SMNVEV (reference sequence). CDR3 DNA: TGTGCCAGCAGTTTAGAAAAGAGACCCGGGGAGCTGTTTTTT. Translation: CASSLEKRPGELFF.

This clonotype was found many times. This rearrangement joins TRBV6-5 to TRBJ1-2; TRBD1 agrees at 8 bases. The germline CDR1 and CDR2 sequences are MNHEY and SVGAGI. The J segment lost 5 bases and the V segment lost 4 bases, leaving 3 bases of the junction unmatched. This CDR3 region has 13 residues. As DNA, the CDR3 is TGTGCCAGCAGTTGGGGGACAGGTTATGGCTACACCTTC. This sequence encodes CASSWGTGYGYTF.

Here the CDR3 reads CASSQDGRIQETQYF. DNA of the CDR3: TGCGCCAGCAGCCAAGACGGCCGGATCCAGGAGACCCAGTACTTC. V gene TRBV4-3 combines with J gene TRBJ2-5; D gene uncertain. The CDR3 is made up of 15 amino acids. V was cut by 0 bases and J by 5 bases, with 13 bases left in between. CDR1 is LGHNA, CDR2 YSLEER, per germline.

The chain has TRBV2 and TRBJ2-1; 9 bases fit TRBD1. The ends lost 1 base at V and 9 bases at J; junction bases unmatched: 7. There are 15 residues in the CDR3. Germline V CDR1 and CDR2: SNHLY, FYNNEI. The CDR3 DNA sequence: TGTGCCAGCAGTGAAGTTACAGGGGGCAAGAGTGAGCAGTTCTTC. This gives the protein CASSEVTGGKSEQFF.

This clonotype was seen at least ten times. The chain combines TRBV11-2 with TRBJ2-2, with 7 bases fitting TRBD1. V trimming: 5 bases; J trimming: 7 bases; junction bases outside the gene matches: 10. CDR1 is SGHAT, CDR2 FQNNGV, per germline. The CDR3 is made up of 15 amino acids. The CDR3 DNA reads TGTGCCAGCAGCCCGAGACAGGGACGGAGCGGGGAGCTGTTTTTT. Translating gives CASSPRQGRSGELFF.

This chain links TRBV6-1 with TRBJ2-2; D unclear. The germline V gene encodes CDR1 MNHNS and CDR2 SASEGT. This CDR3 has 14 residues. The V end was cut by 8 bases, the J end by 4 bases, with 14 bases between. CDR3 residues: CASVGGFGTGELFF. The DNA for the CDR3 is TGTGCCAGCGTCGGTGGATTCGGCACCGGGGAGCTGTTTTTT.

The rearrangement joins TRBV20-1 to TRBJ1-3; D is unresolved. The CDR3 is 11 amino acids. Per germline, CDR1 DFQATT and CDR2 SNEGSKA (reference sequence). V was trimmed by 5 bases and J by 4 bases, leaving 6 bases between them. Written as DNA, the CDR3 is TGCAGTGCTGCCCAGGGAAACACCATATATTTT. It translates to CSAAQGNTIYF.

This clonotype appeared a few times. The chain carries TRBV6-1 and TRBJ2-5; perhaps TRBD1 as D (6 bases). This CDR3 has 14 residues. V lost 6 bases and J lost 3, with 14 bases in between. Germline CDR1 MNHNS, CDR2 SASEGT. CDR3 loop: CASRGHGQKETQYF. CDR3 nucleotides: TGTGCCAGCAGAGGTCACGGACAGAAAGAGACCCAGTACTTC.

This clonotype was picked up a small number of times. The rearrangement links TRBV3-1 to TRBJ2-7; D is possibly TRBD1 (6 bases). The CDR3 length is 14 residues. The germline CDR1 and CDR2 sequences are LGHDT and YNNKEL (reference sequence). V dropped 3 bases and J dropped 2 bases, with 11 bases sitting between them. The CDR3 DNA sequence: TGTGCCAGCAGCCAGGAGGACAGAGCCTACGAGCAGTACTTC. Its translation is CASSQEDRAYEQYF.

This rearrangement joins TRBV2 to TRBJ2-2, with D perhaps TRBD1 (6 bases). Germline V gene data show CDR1 as SNHLY and CDR2 as FYNNEI. The CDR3 is 14 residues long. Trimming shortened V by 5 bases and J by 5 bases, and 12 bases separated the two germline ends. The CDR3 sequence: CASSQGPGTGELFF. The DNA of the CDR3 is TGTGCCAGCAGTCAGGGGCCAGGTACCGGGGAGCTGTTTTTT.

In its sample, this clonotype was seen a few times. The genes are TRBV2 and TRBJ2-3, with TRBD2 matching over 10 bases. V gave up 6 bases and J gave up 1 base; unmatched junction bases: 13. Germline CDR1 is SNHLY and CDR2 is FYNNEI. CDR3 size: 18 residues. DNA of the CDR3: TGTGCCAGCAGGTCCCTAGCGGGAGTATCCGGGGGCACAGATACGCAGTATTTT. It codes for CASRSLAGVSGGTDTQYF.